Below, one T cell receptor (beta chain) is given with its context. This clone was seen a few times. Its specific antigen is unknown. No clone much larger than this one lies a single base away; base qualities are absent. Trimming takes 5 bases off V and 6 bases off J; junction bases not matched to a gene: 10. Reading the germline V gene gives CDR1 MDHEN and CDR2 SYDVKM. The CDR3 runs 17 amino acids, cysteine and phenylalanine included. Solely the CDR3 DNA is kept, with 51 bases framed from the first base. Whole blood was collected in K2EDTA tubes by collaborating institutions according to the institutions' own protocols. Collaborator samples were shipped for TCRbeta analysis as frozen whole blood, isolated PBMCs, or DNA extracted from either sample type. The source of the sample is a study of blood T cell repertoires in COVID-19 (dated by TCRdb to about 2020). Regarding the study in general: Samples from collaborators originated in the United States, Italy and Spain and spanned both the acute and convalescent phases of COVID-19. The material from the prospective study consisted of cDNA or gDNA derived from T cells, B-cell-depleted T cells, or PBMCs. The dataset comprised deeply sampled blood TCRbeta repertoires from subjects exposed to, actively infected with, or recovered from COVID-19. The repertoires were released in a freely available public database meant as a resource for research on the immune response to SARS-CoV-2. Samples came from the ongoing ImmuneRACE study (first 160 participants) plus 1,254 subjects from 6 global collaborators. Nearly every sample came with metadata listing a de-identified subject ID, COVID-19 status, age in years and sex. Where available, HLA class I and class II types were obtained from metadata supplied by the sample provider rather than from assay-based typing.

Points the paper makes about the study in general: The quantity of clinical and demographic metadata differed by source and by participant and was supplied without curation.

The immunoSEQ Assay, a bias-controlled multiplex PCR, was used to amplify TCRbeta CDR3 regions from genomic DNA. From the authors' description of their analysis: Within the assay, amplification of reference gene primers was used to estimate how many nucleated cells each sample contained. Sequence reads were collapsed and filtered to measure the absolute abundance of every unique TCRbeta CDR3 rearrangement. For each sample, productive Simpson clonality was calculated by taking the square root of Simpson's diversity index across productive rearrangements. The table comes from immuneACCESS by way of TCRdb, which keeps in-frame sequences with V and J called. Part of the clones is missing from these tables; in studies checked, under half for an unresolved V gene and the rest for unknown reasons. Clone size and the V and J calls come from that table; the DNA yielded D and trimming. The sample table shows 150,000 to 200,000 clones, and about 74% are seen once. 3% of the sample comes from the top ten.

Rearrangement joined TRBV28 to TRBJ2-2; 12 of the junction bases match TRBD2. Sample: peripheral blood. The receptor was derived from a woman of 80 years or more with acute or convalescent COVID-19. This receptor has the CDR3 CASSELAGGSEAGELFF. The nucleotides read TGTGCCAGCAGTGAACTAGCGGGAGGCTCTGAAGCCGGGGAGCTGTTTTTT.